This TCR beta chain was sequenced during a study of blood T cell repertoires in COVID-19. Looking at the study overall: Whether acute or convalescent, the COVID-19 samples came from the United States, Italy and Spain.

Profiled with immunoSEQ multiplex PCR; TCRdb holds only in-frame clones, not every one. The sample has 150,000 to 200,000 clones; 80% to 90% are singletons. Patients in Seattle were enrolled during active infection, then followed longitudinally. Trimming pared 6 bases from V and 9 bases from J, leaving 12 bases between. The CDR3 extends over 12 amino acids. The germline CDR1 and CDR2 sequences are LNHDA and SQIVND (reference sequence). What was sequenced was peripheral blood. The clonotype originates from a woman of 80 years or more with COVID-19, enrolled during active disease. The chain couples TRBV19 to TRBJ1-5, with D unclear. CDR3 nucleotides: TGTGCCAGTAGGAGGGCTTCGGGGCCCCAGCATTTT. The encoded protein is CASRRASGPQHF.